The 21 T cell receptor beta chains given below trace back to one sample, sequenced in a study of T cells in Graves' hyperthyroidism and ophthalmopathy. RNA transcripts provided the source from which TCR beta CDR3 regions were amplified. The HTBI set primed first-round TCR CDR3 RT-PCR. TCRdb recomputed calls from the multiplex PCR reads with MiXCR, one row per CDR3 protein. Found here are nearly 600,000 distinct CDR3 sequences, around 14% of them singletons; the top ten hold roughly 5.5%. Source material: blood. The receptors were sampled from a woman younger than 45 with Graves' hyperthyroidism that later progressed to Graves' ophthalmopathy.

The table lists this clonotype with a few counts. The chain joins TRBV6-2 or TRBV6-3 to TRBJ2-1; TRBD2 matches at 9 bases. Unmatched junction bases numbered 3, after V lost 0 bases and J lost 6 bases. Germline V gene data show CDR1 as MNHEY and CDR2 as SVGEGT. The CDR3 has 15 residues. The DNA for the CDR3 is TGTGCCAGCAGTTACTCGCCAGCGGGGGGCAATGAGCAGTTCTTC. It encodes CASSYSPAGGNEQFF.

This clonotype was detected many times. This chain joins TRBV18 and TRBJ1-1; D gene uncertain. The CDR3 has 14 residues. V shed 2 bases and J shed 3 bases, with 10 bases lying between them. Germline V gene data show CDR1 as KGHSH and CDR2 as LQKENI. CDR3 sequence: CASSPRLRDTEAFF. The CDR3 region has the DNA TGTGCCAGCTCACCAAGGTTGAGGGACACTGAAGCTTTCTTT.

The CDR3 DNA reads as TGTGCCACCAGTGATTCAACCGGGGCGGGCCAAAGGAGCCAGTACTTC. It codes for CATSDSTGAGQRSQYF. The rearrangement links TRBV24-1 to TRBJ2-5; D could derive from TRBD1 or TRBD2 (5 bases each). Germline V CDR1 and CDR2: KGHDR, SFDVKD. The V gene lost 2 bases and the J gene lost 10 bases, with 22 bases spanning the gap. The CDR3 sequence is 16 residues long.

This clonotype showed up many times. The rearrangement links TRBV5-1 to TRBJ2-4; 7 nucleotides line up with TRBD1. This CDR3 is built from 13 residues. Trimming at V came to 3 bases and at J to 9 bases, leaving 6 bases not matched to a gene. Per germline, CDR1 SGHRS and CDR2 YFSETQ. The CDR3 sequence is CASSSGGEGIQYF. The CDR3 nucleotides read TGCGCCAGCAGCTCAGGGGGAGAGGGCATTCAGTACTTC.

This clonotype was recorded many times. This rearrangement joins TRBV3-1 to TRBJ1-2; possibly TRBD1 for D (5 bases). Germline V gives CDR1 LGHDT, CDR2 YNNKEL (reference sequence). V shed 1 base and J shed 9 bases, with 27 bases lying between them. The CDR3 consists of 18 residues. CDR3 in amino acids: CASSQGFTGAGRPLSYTF. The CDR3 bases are TGTGCCAGCAGCCAAGGGTTTACCGGGGCAGGCCGACCTCTAAGCTACACCTTC.

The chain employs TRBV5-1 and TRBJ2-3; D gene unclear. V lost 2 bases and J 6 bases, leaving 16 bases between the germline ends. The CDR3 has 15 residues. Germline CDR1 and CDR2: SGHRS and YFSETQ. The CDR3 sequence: CASSFAGTFSDTQYF. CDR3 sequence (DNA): TGCGCCAGCAGCTTCGCTGGCACGTTTAGTGATACGCAGTATTTT.

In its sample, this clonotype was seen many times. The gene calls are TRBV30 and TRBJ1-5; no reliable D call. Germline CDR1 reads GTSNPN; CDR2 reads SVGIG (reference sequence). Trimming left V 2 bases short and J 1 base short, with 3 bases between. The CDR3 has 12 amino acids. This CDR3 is CAWSFSNQPQHF. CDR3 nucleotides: TGTGCCTGGAGTTTCAGCAATCAGCCCCAGCATTTT.

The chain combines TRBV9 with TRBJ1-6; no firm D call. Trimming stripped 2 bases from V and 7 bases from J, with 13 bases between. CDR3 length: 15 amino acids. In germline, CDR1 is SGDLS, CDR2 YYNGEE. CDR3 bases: TGTGCCAGCAGCGTCAACATCCTCACGAATTCACCCCTCCACTTT. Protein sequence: CASSVNILTNSPLHF.

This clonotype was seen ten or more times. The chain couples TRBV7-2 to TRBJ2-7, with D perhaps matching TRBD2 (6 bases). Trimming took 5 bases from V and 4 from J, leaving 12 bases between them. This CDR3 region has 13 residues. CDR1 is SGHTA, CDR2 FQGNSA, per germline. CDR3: CASSRDWIYEQYF. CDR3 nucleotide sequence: TGTGCCAGCAGCCGGGACTGGATATACGAGCAGTACTTC.

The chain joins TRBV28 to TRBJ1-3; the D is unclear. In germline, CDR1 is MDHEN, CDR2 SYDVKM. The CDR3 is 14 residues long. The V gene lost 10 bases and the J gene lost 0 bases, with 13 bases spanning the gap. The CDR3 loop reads CATTQLSSGNTIYF. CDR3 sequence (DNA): TGTGCCACCACCCAGCTTAGCTCTGGAAACACCATATATTTT. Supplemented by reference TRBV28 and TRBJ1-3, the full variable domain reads DVKVTQSSRYLVKRTGEKVFLECVQDMDHENMFWYRQDPGLGLRLIYFSYDVKMKEKGDIPEGYSVSREKKERFSLILESASTNQTSMYLCATTQLSSGNTIYFGEGSWLTVV.

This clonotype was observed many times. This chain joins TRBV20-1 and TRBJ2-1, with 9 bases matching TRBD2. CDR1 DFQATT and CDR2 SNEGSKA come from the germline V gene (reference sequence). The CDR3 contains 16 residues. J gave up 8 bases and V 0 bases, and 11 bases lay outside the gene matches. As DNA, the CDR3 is TGCAGTGCTAGAGATCTCGCCAGCGGGAGGTACGATGAGCAGTTCTTC. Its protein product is CSARDLASGRYDEQFF.

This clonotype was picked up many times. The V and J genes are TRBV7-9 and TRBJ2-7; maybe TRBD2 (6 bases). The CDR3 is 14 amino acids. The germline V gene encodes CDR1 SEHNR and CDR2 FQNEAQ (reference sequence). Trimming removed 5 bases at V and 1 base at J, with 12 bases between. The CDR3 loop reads CASSPRGTSYEQYF. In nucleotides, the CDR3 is TGTGCCAGCAGCCCTAGAGGGACTTCCTACGAGCAGTACTTC.

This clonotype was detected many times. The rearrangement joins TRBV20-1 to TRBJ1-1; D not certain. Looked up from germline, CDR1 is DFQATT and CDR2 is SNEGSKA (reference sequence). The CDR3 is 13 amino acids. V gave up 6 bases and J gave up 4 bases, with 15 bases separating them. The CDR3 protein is CSATLWEGTEAFF. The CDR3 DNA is TGCAGTGCCACTCTCTGGGAGGGCACTGAAGCTTTCTTT.

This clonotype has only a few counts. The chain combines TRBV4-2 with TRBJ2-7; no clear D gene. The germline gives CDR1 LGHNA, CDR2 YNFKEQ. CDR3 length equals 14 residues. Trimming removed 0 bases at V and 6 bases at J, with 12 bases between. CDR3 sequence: CASSQDPVPREQYF. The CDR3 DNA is TGTGCCAGCAGCCAAGACCCCGTGCCGCGCGAGCAGTACTTC.

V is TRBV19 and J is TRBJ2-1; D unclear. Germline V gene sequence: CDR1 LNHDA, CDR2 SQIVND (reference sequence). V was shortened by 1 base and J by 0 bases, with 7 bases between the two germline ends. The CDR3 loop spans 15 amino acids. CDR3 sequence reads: CASSIAGTSYNEQFF. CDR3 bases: TGTGCCAGTAGTATAGCTGGTACCTCCTACAATGAGCAGTTCTTC.

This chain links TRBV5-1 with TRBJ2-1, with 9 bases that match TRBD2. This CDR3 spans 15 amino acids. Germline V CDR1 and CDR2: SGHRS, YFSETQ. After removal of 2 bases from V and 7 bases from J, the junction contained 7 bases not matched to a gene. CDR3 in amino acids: CASSFASGTKNEQFF. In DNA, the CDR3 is TGCGCCAGCAGCTTCGCTAGCGGGACTAAAAATGAGCAGTTCTTC.

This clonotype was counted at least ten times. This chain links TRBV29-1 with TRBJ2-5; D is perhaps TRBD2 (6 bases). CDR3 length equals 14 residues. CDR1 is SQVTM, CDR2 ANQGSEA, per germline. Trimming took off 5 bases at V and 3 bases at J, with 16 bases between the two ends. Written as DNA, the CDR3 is TGCAGCGTTAAAGCCGGGACTGGAGAAGAGACCCAGTACTTC. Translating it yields CSVKAGTGEETQYF.

CDR3 in DNA: TGTGCCAGCAGCTTTACAGGGACGGAGACCCAGTACTTC. Amino acids: CASSFTGTETQYF. The chain couples TRBV5-6 to TRBJ2-5; tentatively, D is TRBD1 (6 bases). Germline V gene data show CDR1 as SGHDT and CDR2 as YYEEEE. Trimming cost V 2 bases and J 5 bases, with 10 bases left between them. This CDR3 contains 13 residues.

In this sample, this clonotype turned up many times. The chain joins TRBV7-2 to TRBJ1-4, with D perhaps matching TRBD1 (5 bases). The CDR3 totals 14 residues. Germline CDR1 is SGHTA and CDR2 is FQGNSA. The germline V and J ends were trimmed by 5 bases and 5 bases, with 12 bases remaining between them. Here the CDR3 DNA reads TGTGCCAGCAGCCCCCGGGAGGGGAATGAAAAACTGTTTTTT. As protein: CASSPREGNEKLFF.

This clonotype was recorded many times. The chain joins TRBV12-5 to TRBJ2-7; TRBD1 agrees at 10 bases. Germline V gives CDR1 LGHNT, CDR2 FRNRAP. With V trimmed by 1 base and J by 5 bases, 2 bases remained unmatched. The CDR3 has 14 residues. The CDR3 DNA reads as TGTGCTAGTGGTTTGGGACAGGGGGCAGACGAGCAGTACTTC. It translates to CASGLGQGADEQYF.

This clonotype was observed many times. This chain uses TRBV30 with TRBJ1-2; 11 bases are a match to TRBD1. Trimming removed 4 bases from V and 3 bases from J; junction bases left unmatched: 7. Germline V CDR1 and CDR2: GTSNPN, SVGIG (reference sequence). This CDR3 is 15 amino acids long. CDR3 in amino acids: CAWNGQGARYYGYTF. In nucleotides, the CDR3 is TGTGCCTGGAACGGACAGGGGGCGCGATACTATGGCTACACCTTC.